This entry concerns a single TCR beta chain. The data belong to a study of cytotoxic CD8 clonotypes in ibrutinib-treated CLL. V lost 3 bases and J lost 8, with 7 bases in between. This CDR3 spans 10 amino acids. Germline values: CDR1 GTSNPN, CDR2 SVGIG (reference sequence). Sequencing used immunoSEQ multiplex PCR; TCRdb keeps in-frame clones, though not all of them. The sample yields roughly 250,000 clones, 70% seen once. The material was PBMCs, obtained after 24 months of ibrutinib treatment. The rearrangement uses TRBV30 and TRBJ1-2, with no clear D. This receptor was identified in a human donor with chronic lymphocytic leukemia. The DNA for the CDR3 is TGTGCCTGGAGACCCCGGGGCTACACCTTC. Protein: CAWRPRGYTF.